Listed below are T cell receptor beta chains from one sample, sequenced in a study of blood T cell repertoires in COVID-19. Generated by immunoSEQ multiplex PCR, the TCRdb table keeps only in-frame clones and is missing some. This repertoire shows some 87,000 clones, 70% to 90% found once; its top ten account for about 4.2%. Sequenced input: peripheral blood. Every receptor here comes from a human donor with COVID-19, enrolled during active disease. The donor label of this sample is uncertain. Both conserved end residues are part of each CDR3. D genes are given only for firm matches. Clone size is given for some rows only: seen once, a few or many times, or a class if the clone is expanded.

v_gene	j_gene	d_gene	abundance	CDR3nt	CDR3aa
TRBV10-3	TRBJ1-1	TRBD1	.	TGTGCCATCAGCTTGACAGGGTGGGGGAACACTGAAGCTTTCTTT	CAISLTGWGNTEAFF
TRBV18	TRBJ2-1	TRBD1	.	TGTGCCAGCTCACCAGGACAGGGGGCTCTCAATGAGCAGTTCTTC	CASSPGQGALNEQFF
TRBV15	TRBJ1-5	.	.	TGTGCCACCAGCAGAGCCAGGGCCAGAGTCAATCAGCCCCAGCATTTT	CATSRARARVNQPQHF
TRBV7-9	TRBJ1-5	.	few	TGTGCCAGCAGCATGGTCGGGGATAGCAATCAGCCCCAGCATTTT	CASSMVGDSNQPQHF
TRBV11-2	TRBJ1-1	TRBD1	.	TGTGCCAGCAGCGGACAGGTGAACACTGAAGCTTTCTTT	CASSGQVNTEAFF
TRBV12-3/TRBV12-4	TRBJ2-7	.	.	TGTGCCAGCAGTTTTCCTAGCTCCTACGAGCAGTACTTC	CASSFPSSYEQYF
TRBV25-1	TRBJ2-2	TRBD1	.	TGTGCCAGCAGTCTTCGGGGGACAGGGGACACCGGGGAGCTGTTTTTT	CASSLRGTGDTGELFF
TRBV15	TRBJ2-5	TRBD1	.	TGTGCCACCAGCCGTCAGGGACAGGGAAACCAAGAGACCCAGTACTTC	CATSRQGQGNQETQYF
TRBV2	TRBJ2-7	.	.	TGTGCCAGCAGTGGGGGCCACTCCTACGAGCAGTACTTC	CASSGGHSYEQYF
TRBV3-1/TRBV3-2	TRBJ2-7	TRBD1	.	TGTGCCAGCAGCCAGGACGGGACAGGGCGCTACGAGCAGTACTTC	CASSQDGTGRYEQYF
TRBV11-3	TRBJ2-5	TRBD2	once	TGTGCCAGCAGCCGGGGACTAGCGGGGGGGCGTGAGACCCAGTACTTC	CASSRGLAGGRETQYF
TRBV7-8	TRBJ2-3	.	.	TGTGCCAGCAGCACAATCTCAGATACGCAGTATTTT	CASSTISDTQYF
TRBV19	TRBJ1-1	.	.	TGTGCCAGTAGTATCCGCCAGGGAAGGCTTTCTGAAGCTTTCTTT	CASSIRQGRLSEAFF
TRBV27	TRBJ1-1	TRBD1	.	TGTGCCAGCAGCCTCTCCGGGACAGGGGAAGCTTTCTTT	CASSLSGTGEAFF
TRBV25-1	TRBJ1-4	.	.	TGTGCCAGCAGTGATATCCATCAGGCCCCGGGGGAACTGTTTTTT	CASSDIHQAPGELFF
TRBV30	TRBJ2-7	.	.	TGTGCCTGGACCGGGACAACGAACTACGAGCAGTACTTC	CAWTGTTNYEQYF
TRBV19	TRBJ1-2	.	.	TGTGCCAGTAAAGACAGAACTAACTATGGCTACACCTTC	CASKDRTNYGYTF
TRBV6-4	TRBJ1-1	TRBD1	once	TGTGCCAGCAGAAACGACAGGGCGAACACTGAAGCTTTCTTT	CASRNDRANTEAFF
TRBV10-1	TRBJ2-1	TRBD1	.	TGCGCCAGCAGTGATTCCCGGGACAGGGGAGGCATCTACAATGAGCAGTTCTTC	CASSDSRDRGGIYNEQFF
TRBV7-9	TRBJ1-4	TRBD1	once	TGTGCCAGCAGCGATTCGACAGGGTCTAATGAAAAACTGTTTTTT	CASSDSTGSNEKLFF
TRBV27	TRBJ1-6	TRBD1	.	TGTGCCAGCAGTTTGGAGGGGACAGGGCCATCACCCCTCCACTTT	CASSLEGTGPSPLHF
TRBV11-1	TRBJ2-2	.	.	TGTGCCAGCAGCTTAGCGCCGGGGGACACCGGGGAGCTGTTTTTT	CASSLAPGDTGELFF
TRBV20-1	TRBJ2-1	TRBD1	.	TGCAGTGCTAGTTATTCAGGGGGTTGGTCCTACAATGAGCAGTTCTTC	CSASYSGGWSYNEQFF
TRBV18	TRBJ1-1	TRBD1	once	TGTGCCAGCTCACCACGGACAGGGTTGGCTGAAGCTTTCTTT	CASSPRTGLAEAFF
TRBV10-3	TRBJ1-3	TRBD1	.	TGTGCCATCAGAGACACAGGGGCTGGAAACACCATATATTTT	CAIRDTGAGNTIYF
TRBV11-2	TRBJ2-3	.	.	TGTGCCAGCAGCTCAAGGAGTCACACAGATACGCAGTATTTT	CASSSRSHTDTQYF
TRBV5-1	TRBJ2-7	.	.	TGCGCCAGCAGCATTCAAACTGAGTCCTACGAGCAGTACTTC	CASSIQTESYEQYF
TRBV5-5	TRBJ2-7	.	.	TGTGCCAGCAGCTTGGCATTAGGACAGAACTACGAGCAGTACTTC	CASSLALGQNYEQYF
TRBV15	TRBJ2-7	TRBD2	.	TGTGCCACCAGCAGGGGAGCTAGCGGGAGTCGTGTAGACTTC	CATSRGASGSRVDF
TRBV6-1	TRBJ1-2	.	.	TGTGCCAGCAGTGAAGCGCGTTTAGCGGGTGGCTACACCTTC	CASSEARLAGGYTF
TRBV10-2	TRBJ1-5	.	.	TGCGCCAGCAGCCCCGCCCCACGGGGTGGGCCCCAGCATTTT	CASSPAPRGGPQHF
TRBV2	TRBJ2-1	.	.	TGTGCCAGCAGCCAAACCCCGGGGATCTCCTACAATGAGCAGTTCTTC	CASSQTPGISYNEQFF
TRBV11-2	TRBJ2-5	TRBD2	.	TGTGCCAGCAGCTCTAGCGGGGGAGGGGAGACCCAGTACTTC	CASSSSGGGETQYF
TRBV5-4	TRBJ1-6	.	.	TGTGCCAGCAGCGCCCCGGACACCTCTAATTCACCCCTCCACTTT	CASSAPDTSNSPLHF
TRBV27	TRBJ1-3	.	.	TGTGCCAGCAGTTTATCGTTGGCAATCGGAAACACCATATATTTT	CASSLSLAIGNTIYF
TRBV2	TRBJ2-7	TRBD1	.	TGTGCCAGCAGTAGGGACAGGTCCACCTTCTACTCCTACGAGCAGTACTTC	CASSRDRSTFYSYEQYF
TRBV28	TRBJ2-6	TRBD1	once	TGTGCAGTGGGACAGCTGGGGTCTGGGGCCAACGTCCTGACTTTC	CAVGQLGSGANVLTF
TRBV5-1	TRBJ2-1	.	.	TGCGCCAGCAGCTTGGCTGGCGGGGCATCCTACAATGAGCAGTTCTTC	CASSLAGGASYNEQFF
TRBV7-3	TRBJ1-1	TRBD1	once	TGTGCCAGCAGCGTCACCGGGACAGGGGTGAACACTGAAGCTTTCTTT	CASSVTGTGVNTEAFF
TRBV11-1	TRBJ2-1	.	.	TGTGCCAGCAGCCCGCCGCCGGAGGGCAGTGAGCAGTTCTTC	CASSPPPEGSEQFF
TRBV27	TRBJ1-5	.	.	TGTGCCAGCAGTTTTACGGTAGATCAGCCCCAGCATTTT	CASSFTVDQPQHF
TRBV27	TRBJ1-5	TRBD1	.	TGTGCCAGCAGTGACAGGGTTTCGCCCCAGCATTTT	CASSDRVSPQHF
TRBV19	TRBJ1-6	.	.	TGTGCCAGCATGGTGGACAGCCCTAATTCACCCCTCCACTTT	CASMVDSPNSPLHF
TRBV7-9	TRBJ2-1	TRBD2	.	TGTGCCAGCAGCTTAGCGCGTGGACTAGCGGGAGAGATTGAGCAGTTCTTC	CASSLARGLAGEIEQFF
TRBV5-1	TRBJ1-6	.	.	TGCGCCAGCAGGACTGGTCCGGATGGTAATTCACCCCTCCACTTT	CASRTGPDGNSPLHF
TRBV25-1	TRBJ2-3	TRBD1	.	TGTGCCAGCAGTGAACCTGCCGGGCAGGGGGCCACAGATACGCAGTATTTT	CASSEPAGQGATDTQYF
TRBV24-1	TRBJ2-1	TRBD1	.	TGTGCCACCAGTGATTCGACAGGGCCCACCTACAATGAGCAGTTCTTC	CATSDSTGPTYNEQFF
TRBV24-1	TRBJ1-2	TRBD1	.	TGTGCCACCAGTGACCACGGGACAGGGGAAGGCTACACCTTC	CATSDHGTGEGYTF
TRBV2	TRBJ2-6	.	.	TGTGCCAGCGGGCGGGTCTCTGGGGCCAACGTCCTGACTTTC	CASGRVSGANVLTF
TRBV7-3	TRBJ1-4	TRBD1	.	TGTGCCAGCAGCTTAACAGGGGGCACTAATGAAAAACTGTTTTTT	CASSLTGGTNEKLFF
TRBV30	TRBJ2-1	TRBD2	few	TGTGCCTTCACCCGCTGGGGGGGAGCATCTTACAATGAGCAGTTCTTC	CAFTRWGGASYNEQFF
TRBV6-5	TRBJ2-7	TRBD1	.	TGTGCCAGCAGCCCGGACAGGGGGCCCAGGGGTGAGCAGTACTTC	CASSPDRGPRGEQYF
TRBV9	TRBJ1-3	TRBD1	.	TGTGCCAGCAGCGTAGTCGACAGGGAACCTTCTGGAAACACCATATATTTT	CASSVVDREPSGNTIYF
TRBV7-9	TRBJ1-1	.	.	TGTGCCAGCAGCTTATCGGGGGGTTCAGCTTTCTTT	CASSLSGGSAFF
TRBV7-9	TRBJ2-7	TRBD2	.	TGTGCCAGCAGCCTACTAGCGGGGGAATCCTACGAGCAGTACTTC	CASSLLAGESYEQYF